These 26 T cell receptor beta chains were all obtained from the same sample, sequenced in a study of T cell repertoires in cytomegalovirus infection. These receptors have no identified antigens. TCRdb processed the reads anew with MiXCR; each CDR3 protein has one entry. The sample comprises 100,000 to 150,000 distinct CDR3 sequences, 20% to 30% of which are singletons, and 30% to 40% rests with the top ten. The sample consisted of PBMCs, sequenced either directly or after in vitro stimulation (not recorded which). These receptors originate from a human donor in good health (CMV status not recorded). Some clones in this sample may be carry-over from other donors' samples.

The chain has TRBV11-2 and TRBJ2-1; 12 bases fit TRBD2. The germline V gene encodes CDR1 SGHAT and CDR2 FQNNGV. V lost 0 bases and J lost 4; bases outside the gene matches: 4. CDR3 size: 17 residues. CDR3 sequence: CASSLEGTSGPYNEQFF. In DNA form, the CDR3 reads TGTGCCAGCAGCTTAGAAGGGACTAGCGGGCCTTACAATGAGCAGTTCTTC.

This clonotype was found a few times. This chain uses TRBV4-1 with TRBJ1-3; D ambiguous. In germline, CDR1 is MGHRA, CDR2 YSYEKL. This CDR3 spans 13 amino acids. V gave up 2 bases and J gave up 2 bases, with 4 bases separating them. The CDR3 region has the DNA TGCGCCAGCAGCCAACGAGCTGGAAACACCATATATTTT. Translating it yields CASSQRAGNTIYF.

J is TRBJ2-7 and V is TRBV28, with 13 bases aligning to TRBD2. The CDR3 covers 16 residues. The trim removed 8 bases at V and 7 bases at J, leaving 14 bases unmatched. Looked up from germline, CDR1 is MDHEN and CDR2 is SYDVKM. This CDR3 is CASLLAGGLWTGEQYF. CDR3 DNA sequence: TGTGCCAGCCTACTAGCGGGAGGGCTTTGGACGGGGGAGCAGTACTTC.

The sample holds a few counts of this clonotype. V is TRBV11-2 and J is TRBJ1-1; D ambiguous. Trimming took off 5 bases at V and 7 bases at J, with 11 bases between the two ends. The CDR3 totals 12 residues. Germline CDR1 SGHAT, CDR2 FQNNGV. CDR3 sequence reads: CASSIGRVEAFF. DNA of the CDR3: TGTGCCAGCAGCATCGGACGCGTTGAAGCTTTCTTT.

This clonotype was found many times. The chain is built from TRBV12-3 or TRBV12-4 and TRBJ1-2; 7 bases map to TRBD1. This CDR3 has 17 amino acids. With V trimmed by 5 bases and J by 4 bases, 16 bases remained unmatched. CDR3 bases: TGTGCCAGCAGTCCCGTCGCCTTGACAGGGCGGACCTATGGCTACACCTTC. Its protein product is CASSPVALTGRTYGYTF.

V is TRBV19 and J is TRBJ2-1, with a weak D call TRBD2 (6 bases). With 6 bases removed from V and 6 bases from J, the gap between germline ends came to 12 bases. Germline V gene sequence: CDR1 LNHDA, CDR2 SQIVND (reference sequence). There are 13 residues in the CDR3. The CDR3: CASRRSGTNEQFF. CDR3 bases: TGTGCCAGTAGACGTAGCGGTACCAATGAGCAGTTCTTC.

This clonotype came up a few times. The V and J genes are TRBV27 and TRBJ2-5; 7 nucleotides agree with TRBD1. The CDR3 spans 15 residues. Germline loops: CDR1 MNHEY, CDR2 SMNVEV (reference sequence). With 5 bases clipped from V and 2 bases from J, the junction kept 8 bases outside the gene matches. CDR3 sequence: CASSLGQYRQETQYF. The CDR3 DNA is TGTGCCAGCAGTCTGGGACAGTATCGACAAGAGACCCAGTACTTC.

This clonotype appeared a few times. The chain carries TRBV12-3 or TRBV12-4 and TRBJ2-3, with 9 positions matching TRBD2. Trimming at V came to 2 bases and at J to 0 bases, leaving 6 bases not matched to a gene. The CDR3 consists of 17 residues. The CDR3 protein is CASSLWASGMSTDTQYF. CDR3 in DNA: TGTGCCAGCAGTTTATGGGCTAGCGGGATGAGCACAGATACGCAGTATTTT.

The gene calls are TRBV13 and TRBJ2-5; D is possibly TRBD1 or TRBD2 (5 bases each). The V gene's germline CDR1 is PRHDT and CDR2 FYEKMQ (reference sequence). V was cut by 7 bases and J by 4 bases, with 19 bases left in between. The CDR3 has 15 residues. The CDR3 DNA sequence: TGTGCCAGCAAAACCCTGGGGCAGAGGGCAGAGACCCAGTACTTC. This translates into CASKTLGQRAETQYF.

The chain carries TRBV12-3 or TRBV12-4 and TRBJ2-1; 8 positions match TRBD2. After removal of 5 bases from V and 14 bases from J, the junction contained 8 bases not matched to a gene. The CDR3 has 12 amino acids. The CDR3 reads CASSGSGRKEFF. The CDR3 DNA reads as TGTGCCAGCAGTGGGAGCGGGAGAAAGGAGTTCTTC.

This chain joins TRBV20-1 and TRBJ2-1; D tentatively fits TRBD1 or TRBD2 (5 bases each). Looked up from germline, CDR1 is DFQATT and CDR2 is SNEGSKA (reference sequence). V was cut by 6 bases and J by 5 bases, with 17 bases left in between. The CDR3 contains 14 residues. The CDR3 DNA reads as TGCAGTGCCCTGCCGCCGGGACCCAACAATGAGCAGTTCTTC. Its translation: CSALPPGPNNEQFF.

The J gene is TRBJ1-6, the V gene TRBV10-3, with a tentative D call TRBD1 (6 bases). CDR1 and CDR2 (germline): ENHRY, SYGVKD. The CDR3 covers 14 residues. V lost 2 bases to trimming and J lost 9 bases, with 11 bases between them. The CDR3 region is CAISEHRASSPLHF. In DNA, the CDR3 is TGTGCCATCAGTGAGCACAGGGCTTCTTCACCCCTCCACTTT.

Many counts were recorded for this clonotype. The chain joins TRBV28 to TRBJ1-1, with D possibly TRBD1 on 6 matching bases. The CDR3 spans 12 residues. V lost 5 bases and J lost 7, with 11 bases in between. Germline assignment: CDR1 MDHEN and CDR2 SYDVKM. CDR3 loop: CASSGQTHEAFF. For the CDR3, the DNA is TGTGCCAGCAGTGGACAGACACATGAAGCTTTCTTT. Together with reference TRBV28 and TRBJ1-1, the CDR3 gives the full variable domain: DVKVTQSSRYLVKRTGEKVFLECVQDMDHENMFWYRQDPGLGLRLIYFSYDVKMKEKGDIPEGYSVSREKKERFSLILESASTNQTSMYLCASSGQTHEAFFGQGTRLTVV.

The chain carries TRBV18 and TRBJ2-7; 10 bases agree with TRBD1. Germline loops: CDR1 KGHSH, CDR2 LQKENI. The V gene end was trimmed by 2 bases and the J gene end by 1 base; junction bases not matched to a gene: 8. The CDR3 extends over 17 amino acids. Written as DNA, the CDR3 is TGTGCCAGCTCACCAAGGGTGACAGGGGGCGCATCCTACGAGCAGTACTTC. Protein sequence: CASSPRVTGGASYEQYF.

The CDR3 nucleotides are TGCATGGCCGAGGGGGCTGCCTACGAGCAGTACGTC. It specifies CMAEGAAYEQYV. This chain joins TRBV29-1 and TRBJ2-7; 7 bases fit TRBD1. The CDR3 runs to 12 residues. Germline CDR1 and CDR2: SQVTM and ANQGSEA.

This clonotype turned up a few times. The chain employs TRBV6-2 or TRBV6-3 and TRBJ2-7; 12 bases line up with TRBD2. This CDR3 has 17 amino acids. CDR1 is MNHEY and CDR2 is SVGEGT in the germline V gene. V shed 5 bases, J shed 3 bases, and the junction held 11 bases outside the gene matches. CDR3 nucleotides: TGTGCCAGCAGTCGGGGCCGACTAGCGGGAGTGCGCTACGAGCAGTACTTC. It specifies CASSRGRLAGVRYEQYF.

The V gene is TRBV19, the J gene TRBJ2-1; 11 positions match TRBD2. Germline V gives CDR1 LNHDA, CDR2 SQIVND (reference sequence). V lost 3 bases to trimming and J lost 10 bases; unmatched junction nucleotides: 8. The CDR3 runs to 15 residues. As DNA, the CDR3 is TGTGCCAGTAGTATGGTTAGCGGGAGGGCGGGAGAGCAGTTCTTC. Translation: CASSMVSGRAGEQFF.

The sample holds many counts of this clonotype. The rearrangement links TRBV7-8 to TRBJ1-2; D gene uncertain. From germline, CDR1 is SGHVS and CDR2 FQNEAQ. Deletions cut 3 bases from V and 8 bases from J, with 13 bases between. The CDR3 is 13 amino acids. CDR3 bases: TGTGCCAGCAGCTTGCAGGTGGCGGGAGGCTACACCTTC. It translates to CASSLQVAGGYTF.

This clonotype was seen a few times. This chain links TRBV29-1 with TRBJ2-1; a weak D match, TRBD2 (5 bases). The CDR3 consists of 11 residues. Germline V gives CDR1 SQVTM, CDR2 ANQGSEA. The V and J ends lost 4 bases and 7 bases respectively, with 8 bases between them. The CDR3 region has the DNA TGCAGCGTTGTACTAGTTAATGAGCAGTTCTTC. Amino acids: CSVVLVNEQFF.

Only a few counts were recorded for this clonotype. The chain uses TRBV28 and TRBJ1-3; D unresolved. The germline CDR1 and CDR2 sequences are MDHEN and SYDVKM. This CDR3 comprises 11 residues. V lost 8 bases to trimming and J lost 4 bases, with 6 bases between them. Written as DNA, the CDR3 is TGTGCCAGCCGATTAGGAAACACCATATATTTT. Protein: CASRLGNTIYF.

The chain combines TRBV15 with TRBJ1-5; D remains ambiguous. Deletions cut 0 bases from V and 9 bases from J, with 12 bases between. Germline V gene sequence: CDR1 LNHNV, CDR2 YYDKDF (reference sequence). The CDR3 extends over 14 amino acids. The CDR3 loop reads CATSRDNLRAPQHF. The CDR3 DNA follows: TGTGCCACCAGCAGAGACAACCTAAGGGCGCCCCAGCATTTT.

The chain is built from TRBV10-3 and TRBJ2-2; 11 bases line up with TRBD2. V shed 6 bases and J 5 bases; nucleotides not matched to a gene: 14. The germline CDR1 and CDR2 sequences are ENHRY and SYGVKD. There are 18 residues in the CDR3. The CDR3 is CAISPPLAGGGRTGELFF. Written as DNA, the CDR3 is TGTGCCATCAGCCCCCCCCTAGCGGGAGGTGGTAGAACCGGGGAGCTGTTTTTT.

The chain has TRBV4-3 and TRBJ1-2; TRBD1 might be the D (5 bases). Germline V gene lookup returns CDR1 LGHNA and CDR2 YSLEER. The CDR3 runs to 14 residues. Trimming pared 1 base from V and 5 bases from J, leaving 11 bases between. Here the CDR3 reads CASSQAGLRYGYTF. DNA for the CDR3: TGCGCCAGCAGCCAAGCAGGGCTTCGGTATGGCTACACCTTC.

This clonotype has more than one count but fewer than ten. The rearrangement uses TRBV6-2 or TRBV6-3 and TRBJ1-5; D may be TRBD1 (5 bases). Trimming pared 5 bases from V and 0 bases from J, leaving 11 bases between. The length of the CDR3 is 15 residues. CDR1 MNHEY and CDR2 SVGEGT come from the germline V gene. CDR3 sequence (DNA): TGTGCCAGCAGTCGGGGGACGACTAGCAATCAGCCCCAGCATTTT. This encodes CASSRGTTSNQPQHF.

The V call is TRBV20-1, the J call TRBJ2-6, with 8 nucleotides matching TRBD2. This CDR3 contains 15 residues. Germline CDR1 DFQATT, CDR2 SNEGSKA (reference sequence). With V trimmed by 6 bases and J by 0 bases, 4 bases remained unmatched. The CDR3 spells CSAAAGGSGANVLTF. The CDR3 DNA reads TGCAGTGCCGCGGCGGGGGGCTCTGGGGCCAACGTCCTGACTTTC.

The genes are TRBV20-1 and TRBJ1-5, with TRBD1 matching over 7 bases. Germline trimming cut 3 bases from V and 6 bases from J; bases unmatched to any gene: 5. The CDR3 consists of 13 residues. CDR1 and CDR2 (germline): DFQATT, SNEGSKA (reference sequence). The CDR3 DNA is TGCAGTGCTAGTCTCACAGGGGCTCAGCCCCAGCATTTT. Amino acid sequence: CSASLTGAQPQHF.